This T cell receptor beta chain was identified in a study of T cells after yellow fever vaccination. The study, taken as a whole, reports: Abundant clonotypes from the bulk population could contaminate FACS-sorted repertoires.

On this clonotype itself: As yet, its antigen is unknown.

TCRdb itself ran the 5' RACE reads through MiXCR, one entry per CDR3 protein. The repertoire includes roughly 310,000 distinct CDR3 sequences, approximately 9% of them detected once, and 15% to 20% sits in the top ten. CDR1 and CDR2 from the germline V gene are DFQATT and SNEGSKA (reference sequence). This CDR3 region has 12 residues. Trimming removed 4 bases at V and 7 bases at J, with 13 bases between. V usage is TRBV20-1 and J usage is TRBJ2-5; unclear D gene. The source material was PBMCs, sampled on the day of the first yellow fever vaccination. This receptor was identified in a man aged 18 to 30 who received the YFV17D yellow fever vaccine. In nucleotides, the CDR3 is TGCAGTGCTAATCTAGGCCAAAGGACCCAGTACTTC. As protein: CSANLGQRTQYF.